The clone carrying this TCR beta chain was detected many times. The antigen remains undetermined. The data originate from a study of T-cell memory formation after mild COVID-19. Across the study: Across donors, TCR clusters were largely donor specific.

Study-wide points: Researchers could not confirm that second-wave clones peaking on day 37 targeted SARS-CoV-2. A second wave expanding day 15 to 37 was CD4+-biased; contracting clones were balanced.

TCRdb re-derived calls from the 5' RACE reads in MiXCR, one entry per CDR3 protein. The table records more than 350,000 distinct CDR3 sequences, about 21% of them present only once. This sequence originates from an adult woman who had mild COVID-19 (a few samples of this study predate the infection). Cell type and time point are not known. Material for sequencing was PBMCs or a T cell subset sorted from them (not recorded which).

CDR3 DNA sequence: TGCGCCAGCAGCTTGGTGGTCAGGGGGCCCACCGGGGAGCTGTTTTTT. It is translated as CASSLVVRGPTGELFF. V usage is TRBV5-1 and J usage is TRBJ2-2, with 8 positions matching TRBD1. Germline CDR1 and CDR2: SGHRS and YFSETQ. Germline trimming cut 0 bases from V and 4 bases from J; bases unmatched to any gene: 5. The CDR3 has 16 amino acids.